This T cell receptor (beta chain) appears in the sequencing data of a study of blood T cell repertoires in COVID-19. Study summary: Material from acute and convalescent COVID-19 was sourced from the United States, Italy and Spain. T cells, B-cell-depleted T cells, or PBMCs provided the cDNA or gDNA that served as material.

Germline CDR1 SGHRS, CDR2 YFSETQ. There are 13 residues in the CDR3. V was trimmed by 5 bases and J by 0 bases, leaving 8 bases between them. Per the study methods: Researchers report that nucleated cell counts were estimated from reference gene primer amplification. Sequencing was performed with immunoSEQ multiplex PCR; in TCRdb, only in-frame clones are kept and a portion is missing. D and trimming were read from the DNA, whereas the V and J calls and clone size are those reported in that table. The sample carries roughly 170,000 clones, under 85% recorded once. The V and J genes are TRBV5-1 and TRBJ1-1; no reliable D call. This clonotype was obtained from a man in his 60s who had recovered from COVID-19. Sequencing was performed on peripheral blood. CDR3 protein: CASRPRMNTEAFF. Here the CDR3 DNA reads TGCGCCAGCAGACCTAGGATGAACACTGAAGCTTTCTTT.